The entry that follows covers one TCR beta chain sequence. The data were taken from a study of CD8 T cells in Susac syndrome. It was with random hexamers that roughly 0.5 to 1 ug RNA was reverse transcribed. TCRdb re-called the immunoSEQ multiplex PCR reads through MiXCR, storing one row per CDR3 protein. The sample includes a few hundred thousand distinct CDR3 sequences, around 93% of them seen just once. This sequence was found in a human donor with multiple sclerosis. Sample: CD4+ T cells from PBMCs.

As DNA, the CDR3 is TGCAGCGCCCATGTCGGGGGGGAAAACTATGGCTACACCTTC. Translated: CSAHVGGENYGYTF. The chain carries TRBV29-1 and TRBJ1-2; possibly TRBD1 for D (5 bases). The CDR3 covers 14 residues. Germline lookup yields CDR1 SQVTM and CDR2 ANQGSEA. Trimming took off 7 bases at V and 2 bases at J, with 17 bases between the two ends.